A single sample gave rise to the 31 T cell receptor beta chains below, sequenced in a study of T cells in Graves' hyperthyroidism and ophthalmopathy. Using RNA transcripts as the source, TCR beta CDR3 regions were amplified. The primer set for the first-round RT-PCR of the TCR CDR3 was HTBI. In TCRdb, the multiplex PCR reads were re-called with MiXCR into one record per CDR3 protein. The top ten hold around 20% of the sample, which has 400,000 or so distinct CDR3 sequences, about 14% seen once. Sequencing input: blood. The receptors originated from a woman in her twenties or thirties with Graves' ophthalmopathy.

This clonotype was seen ten or more times. The CDR3 here is CASSLGDGNTGELFF. The CDR3 DNA is TGTGCCAGCAGCCTGGGGGACGGCAACACCGGGGAGCTGTTTTTT. The rearrangement links TRBV28 to TRBJ2-2; the D call may be TRBD1 or TRBD2 (5 bases each). This CDR3 comprises 15 residues. The germline V and J ends were trimmed by 6 bases and 2 bases, with 13 bases remaining between them. Germline CDR1 MDHEN, CDR2 SYDVKM. The variable domain in full, with the rest retrieved from reference TRBV28 and TRBJ2-2, is DVKVTQSSRYLVKRTGEKVFLECVQDMDHENMFWYRQDPGLGLRLIYFSYDVKMKEKGDIPEGYSVSREKKERFSLILESASTNQTSMYLCASSLGDGNTGELFFGEGSRLTVL.

The table lists this clonotype with many counts. The rearrangement links TRBV6-1 to TRBJ1-2; possibly TRBD1 for D (6 bases). V lost 6 bases and J 7 bases, leaving 15 bases between the germline ends. The germline V gene has CDR1 MNHNS and CDR2 SASEGT. The CDR3 length is 13 residues. The CDR3 sequence: CASSPQGLGGYTF. For the CDR3, the DNA is TGTGCCAGCAGCCCACAGGGTTTGGGTGGCTACACCTTC.

The chain is built from TRBV5-1 and TRBJ2-7; TRBD1 agrees at 8 bases. With 0 bases clipped from V and 5 bases from J, the junction kept 10 bases outside the gene matches. Germline assignment: CDR1 SGHRS and CDR2 YFSETQ. This CDR3 spans 16 amino acids. CDR3 in amino acids: CASSLAGGRGQNEQYF. The CDR3, as DNA: TGCGCCAGCAGCTTGGCCGGCGGCAGGGGGCAAAACGAGCAGTACTTC.

In this sample, this clonotype turned up many times. This chain links TRBV12-5 with TRBJ2-1; 9 bases match TRBD1. Germline V gene data show CDR1 as LGHNT and CDR2 as FRNRAP. The CDR3 spans 15 residues. V lost 6 bases to trimming and J lost 7 bases; unmatched junction nucleotides: 10. The CDR3 DNA sequence: TGTGCTAGTGGGACCCTGGGACAGGGAATAAATGAGCAGTTCTTC. This sequence encodes CASGTLGQGINEQFF.

Ten or more counts support this clonotype. The chain combines TRBV28 with TRBJ1-1; D is undetermined. This CDR3 spans 13 amino acids. CDR1 and CDR2 from the germline V gene are MDHEN and SYDVKM. Trimming shortened V by 5 bases and J by 8 bases, and 15 bases separated the two germline ends. CDR3: CASSNPNSKEAFF. The CDR3, as DNA: TGTGCCAGCAGTAATCCGAACAGTAAAGAAGCTTTCTTT.

There are many counts of this clonotype. The chain couples TRBV5-1 to TRBJ1-2; TRBD1 aligns across 9 bases. The J segment lost 8 bases and the V segment lost 4 bases, leaving 12 bases of the junction unmatched. The CDR3 runs 15 residues. Germline V lookup: CDR1 SGHRS, CDR2 YFSETQ. The CDR3, as DNA: TGCGCCAGCAGCCAGGGACAGGGCCCGGCTTGGGGCTACACCTTC. This sequence encodes CASSQGQGPAWGYTF.

The CDR3 protein is CASGATGQGPLDEKLFF. The CDR3 nucleotides are TGTGCCAGCGGAGCGACAGGCCAGGGGCCTTTAGATGAAAAACTGTTTTTT. The V gene is TRBV25-1, the J gene TRBJ1-4; possible D gene TRBD1, 6 bases. Germline values: CDR1 MGHDK, CDR2 SYGVNS. The CDR3 runs 17 residues. With 8 bases removed from V and 6 bases from J, the gap between germline ends came to 25 bases.

The chain combines TRBV7-6 with TRBJ2-7, with 10 bases that match TRBD1. The CDR3 is 18 residues long. V was clipped by 6 bases and J by 2 bases; unmatched bases: 16. From germline, CDR1 is SGHVS and CDR2 FNYEAQ. CDR3 nucleotides: TGTGCCAGCAGTGAAAGGCCACCCACCGGGACAGGGGCCTACGAGCAGTACTTC. Protein sequence: CASSERPPTGTGAYEQYF.

This clonotype came up many times. For the CDR3, the DNA is TGTGCCAGCAGACCGACAGGGAGAGAGACCCAGTACTTC. This encodes CASRPTGRETQYF. V gene TRBV28 combines with J gene TRBJ2-5; 7 nucleotides agree with TRBD1. The CDR3 sequence is 13 residues long. Germline CDR1 is MDHEN and CDR2 is SYDVKM. The ends lost 6 bases at V and 4 bases at J; junction bases unmatched: 5.

This clonotype has a handful of counts. The chain uses TRBV7-8 and TRBJ2-1; D gene ambiguous. Trimming took off 1 base at V and 9 bases at J, with 7 bases between the two ends. The CDR3 sequence is 12 residues long. Germline loops: CDR1 SGHVS, CDR2 FQNEAQ. The CDR3, as DNA: TGTGCCAGCAGCTTAGGACACGGTGAGCAGTTCTTC. Its translation: CASSLGHGEQFF.

The chain joins TRBV7-9 to TRBJ1-2; D perhaps matches TRBD1 (6 bases). Per the germline V gene, CDR1 is SEHNR and CDR2 is FQNEAQ (reference sequence). Trimming stripped 6 bases from V and 3 bases from J, with 17 bases between. The CDR3 contains 15 residues. The CDR3 protein is CASRGRRRQDYGYTF. CDR3 nucleotide sequence: TGTGCCAGCAGGGGGCGCCGGAGACAGGACTATGGCTACACCTTC.

This clonotype was picked up many times. The rearrangement links TRBV27 to TRBJ1-5, with 8 bases that match TRBD1. Looked up from germline, CDR1 is MNHEY and CDR2 is SMNVEV (reference sequence). The CDR3 totals 14 residues. The V segment lost 5 bases and the J segment 6 bases; nucleotides outside the gene matches: 6. This CDR3 reads CASSVDRGGQPQHF. Written as DNA, the CDR3 is TGTGCCAGCAGTGTAGACAGGGGTGGTCAGCCCCAGCATTTT.

This clonotype occurred many times. This chain connects TRBV9 to TRBJ1-1, with D unresolved. The V end lost 2 bases, the J end lost 4 bases, and 12 bases lay between the germline ends. CDR1 and CDR2 from the germline V gene are SGDLS and YYNGEE. This CDR3 has 14 amino acids. CDR3 sequence: CASSVNQVATEAFF. The CDR3, as DNA: TGTGCCAGCAGCGTCAATCAGGTGGCCACTGAAGCTTTCTTT. Together with reference TRBV9 and TRBJ1-1, the CDR3 gives the full variable domain: DSGVTQTPKHLITATGQRVTLRCSPRSGDLSVYWYQQSLDQGLQFLIQYYNGEERAKGNILERFSAQQFPDLHSELNLSSLELGDSALYFCASSVNQVATEAFFGQGTRLTVV.

The sample holds many counts of this clonotype. The chain couples TRBV6-1 to TRBJ2-5, with 9 nucleotides matching TRBD1. Germline lookup yields CDR1 MNHNS and CDR2 SASEGT. This CDR3 contains 14 residues. With V trimmed by 5 bases and J by 1 base, 2 bases remained unmatched. The chain's CDR3 is CASSRQGVQETQYF. The DNA of the CDR3 is TGTGCCAGCAGTAGACAGGGGGTCCAAGAGACCCAGTACTTC.

This sequence joins TRBV6-6 and TRBJ1-6; D is ambiguous. Germline values: CDR1 MNHNY, CDR2 SVGAGI (reference sequence). The CDR3 covers 18 residues. The V gene lost 0 bases and the J gene lost 0 bases, with 12 bases spanning the gap. In nucleotides, the CDR3 is TGTGCCAGCAGTTACTCGAATCCGGGGAGCTCCTATAATTCACCCCTCCACTTT. This sequence encodes CASSYSNPGSSYNSPLHF.

The V gene is TRBV29-1, the J gene TRBJ1-4; the D is unclear. The V gene lost 3 bases and the J gene lost 0 bases, with 11 bases spanning the gap. The CDR3 contains 15 residues. CDR1 and CDR2 from the germline V gene are SQVTM and ANQGSEA. The CDR3 DNA sequence: TGCAGCGTTGAGCTGGGTTCCGCAACTAATGAAAAACTGTTTTTT. It translates to CSVELGSATNEKLFF.

The sample holds many counts of this clonotype. V gene TRBV5-1 combines with J gene TRBJ2-7; tentatively, D is TRBD1 (7 bases). V dropped 0 bases and J dropped 5 bases, with 18 bases sitting between them. Germline CDR1 is SGHRS and CDR2 is YFSETQ. CDR3 length: 16 amino acids. CDR3 nucleotide sequence: TGCGCCAGCAGCTTGGAGGCGGGACAGCTGTTGGACGAGCAGTACTTC. Encoded protein: CASSLEAGQLLDEQYF.

This sequence joins TRBV7-3 and TRBJ1-1; no definite D call. The CDR3 is 14 residues long. V lost 3 bases and J 5 bases, leaving 13 bases between the germline ends. The germline gives CDR1 SGHTA, CDR2 FQGTGA. In nucleotides, the CDR3 is TGTGCCAGCAGCTTGTCTGTTCCTGGGACTGAAGCTTTCTTT. It is translated as CASSLSVPGTEAFF.

This clonotype was seen many times. The V gene is TRBV6-1, the J gene TRBJ2-5, with 9 positions matching TRBD2. Looked up from germline, CDR1 is MNHNS and CDR2 is SASEGT. Trimming cost V 4 bases and J 2 bases; bases outside gene matches: 5. This CDR3 contains 15 residues. The CDR3 loop reads CASSVGLATQETQYF. The CDR3 DNA is TGTGCCAGCAGTGTAGGACTAGCGACGCAAGAGACCCAGTACTTC.

This clonotype turned up a few times. This chain uses TRBV5-5 with TRBJ1-4; D is uncertain. The V and J ends lost 3 bases and 7 bases respectively, with 10 bases between them. CDR3 length equals 13 residues. Germline CDR1 is SGHKS and CDR2 is YYEKEE (reference sequence). CDR3 in amino acids: CASSSFPLEKLFF. The CDR3 nucleotides read TGTGCCAGCAGCTCCTTTCCCCTTGAAAAACTGTTTTTT. Drawing the rest from reference TRBV5-5 and TRBJ1-4, the complete variable domain is DAGVTQSPTHLIKTRGQQVTLRCSPISGHKSVSWYQQVLGQGPQFIFQYYEKEERGRGNFPDRFSARQFPNYSSELNVNALLLGDSALYLCASSSFPLEKLFFGSGTQLSVL.

This clonotype was observed a handful of times. The V call is TRBV19, the J call TRBJ1-5; no clear D. The V and J ends lost 7 bases and 3 bases respectively, with 13 bases between them. CDR3 length: 14 amino acids. In germline, CDR1 is LNHDA, CDR2 SQIVND (reference sequence). The CDR3 reads CASTRGLNNQPQHF. CDR3 DNA: TGTGCCAGTACACGCGGGTTGAACAATCAGCCCCAGCATTTT.

This clonotype was counted only a few times. The V call is TRBV15, the J call TRBJ2-3, with TRBD2 matching 13 bases. Trimming cost V 1 base and J 4 bases; bases outside gene matches: 8. This CDR3 spans 18 amino acids. CDR1 and CDR2 from the germline V gene are LNHNV and YYDKDF (reference sequence). The CDR3 sequence is CATSRATSGGSNADTQYF. The CDR3, as DNA: TGTGCCACCAGCAGAGCGACTAGCGGGGGGAGTAATGCAGATACGCAGTATTTT.

This clonotype was seen ten or more times. The chain is built from TRBV13 and TRBJ2-2; TRBD1 aligns across 7 bases. Per germline, CDR1 PRHDT and CDR2 FYEKMQ (reference sequence). V trimming: 2 bases; J trimming: 5 bases; junction bases outside the gene matches: 11. CDR3 length equals 17 residues. The CDR3 bases are TGTGCCAGCAGCTTATCATTAGGACAGGACGGAACCGGGGAGCTGTTTTTT. Protein product: CASSLSLGQDGTGELFF. Complete variable domain (other parts from reference TRBV13 and TRBJ2-2): AAGVIQSPRHLIKEKRETATLKCYPIPRHDTVYWYQQGPGQDPQFLISFYEKMQSDKGSIPDRFSAQQFSDYHSELNMSSLELGDSALYFCASSLSLGQDGTGELFFGEGSRLTVL.

This clonotype was found many times. V usage is TRBV6-1 and J usage is TRBJ1-1; D ambiguous. The length of the CDR3 is 17 residues. V shed 8 bases and J shed 1 base, with 23 bases lying between them. From germline, CDR1 is MNHNS and CDR2 SASEGT. The CDR3 region has the DNA TGTGCCAGCCTCATGGCCGGGCGGGTCGAGGGGAACACTGAAGCTTTCTTT. This codes for CASLMAGRVEGNTEAFF.

Many counts were recorded for this clonotype. The rearrangement uses TRBV2 and TRBJ1-6; D might be TRBD1 (6 bases). CDR1 and CDR2 from the germline V gene are SNHLY and FYNNEI. This CDR3 is built from 14 residues. Trimming removed 4 bases from V and 9 bases from J, with 13 bases in between. The CDR3 protein is CASSGAIRGSPLHF. The CDR3 nucleotides are TGTGCCAGCAGTGGGGCTATCAGGGGTTCACCCCTCCACTTT.

This clonotype was counted many times. This rearrangement joins TRBV6-5 to TRBJ1-1; D perhaps matches TRBD1 (6 bases). Germline values: CDR1 MNHEY, CDR2 SVGAGI. The ends were cut back, 2 bases at V and 4 bases at J, with 11 bases in the middle. The CDR3 has 14 residues. The CDR3 DNA is TGTGCCAGCAGTTACCAGGGGAGTAGCACTGAAGCTTTCTTT. Its protein product is CASSYQGSSTEAFF.

This clonotype was counted at least ten times. The chain recombines TRBV7-9 with TRBJ2-3; D gene ambiguous. The CDR3 is made up of 14 amino acids. CDR1 is SEHNR, CDR2 FQNEAQ, per germline (reference sequence). V was shortened by 5 bases and J by 3 bases, with 12 bases between the two germline ends. The CDR3 reads CASSVGKGTDTQYF. The CDR3 DNA reads TGTGCCAGCAGCGTCGGCAAGGGAACAGATACGCAGTATTTT. Supplemented by reference TRBV7-9 and TRBJ2-3, the full variable domain reads DTGVSQNPRHKITKRGQNVTFRCDPISEHNRLYWYRQTLGQGPEFLTYFQNEAQLEKSRLLSDRFSAERPKGSFSTLEIQRTEQGDSAMYLCASSVGKGTDTQYFGPGTRLTVL.

The rearrangement uses TRBV19 and TRBJ2-5, with D perhaps assigned TRBD1 or TRBD2 (5 bases each). CDR1 is LNHDA and CDR2 is SQIVND in the germline V gene (reference sequence). There are 14 residues in the CDR3. The ends were cut back, 3 bases at V and 4 bases at J, with 12 bases in the middle. The CDR3 nucleotides are TGTGCCAGTAGTATCGGGACCCAAGGAGAGACCCAGTACTTC. Protein: CASSIGTQGETQYF.

V gene TRBV14 combines with J gene TRBJ1-4, with unresolved D. CDR3 length equals 15 residues. Germline V CDR1 and CDR2: SGHDN, FVKESK. Deletions cut 3 bases from V and 10 bases from J, with 18 bases between. The CDR3 nucleotides read TGTGCCAGCAGCCACGACGGTCCCGACCGTGGAAAACTGTTTTTT. Translation: CASSHDGPDRGKLFF.

This clonotype was seen a few times. The chain couples TRBV28 to TRBJ1-2; 9 nucleotides line up with TRBD1. V was pared by 8 bases and J by 9 bases, with 7 bases of the junction left unmatched. The CDR3 has 12 amino acids. Germline V gene lookup returns CDR1 MDHEN and CDR2 SYDVKM. CDR3 protein: CASLDRGISYTF. CDR3 in DNA: TGTGCCAGCCTCGACAGGGGGATTAGCTACACCTTC.

This clonotype was seen at least ten times. The V and J genes are TRBV29-1 and TRBJ2-7; perhaps TRBD1 as D (5 bases). Germline CDR1 and CDR2: SQVTM and ANQGSEA. V lost 1 base and J lost 9, with 16 bases in between. CDR3 size: 13 residues. The CDR3 protein is CSVEVPGSGRQYF. In nucleotides, the CDR3 is TGCAGCGTTGAAGTTCCCGGATCAGGGCGGCAGTACTTC.